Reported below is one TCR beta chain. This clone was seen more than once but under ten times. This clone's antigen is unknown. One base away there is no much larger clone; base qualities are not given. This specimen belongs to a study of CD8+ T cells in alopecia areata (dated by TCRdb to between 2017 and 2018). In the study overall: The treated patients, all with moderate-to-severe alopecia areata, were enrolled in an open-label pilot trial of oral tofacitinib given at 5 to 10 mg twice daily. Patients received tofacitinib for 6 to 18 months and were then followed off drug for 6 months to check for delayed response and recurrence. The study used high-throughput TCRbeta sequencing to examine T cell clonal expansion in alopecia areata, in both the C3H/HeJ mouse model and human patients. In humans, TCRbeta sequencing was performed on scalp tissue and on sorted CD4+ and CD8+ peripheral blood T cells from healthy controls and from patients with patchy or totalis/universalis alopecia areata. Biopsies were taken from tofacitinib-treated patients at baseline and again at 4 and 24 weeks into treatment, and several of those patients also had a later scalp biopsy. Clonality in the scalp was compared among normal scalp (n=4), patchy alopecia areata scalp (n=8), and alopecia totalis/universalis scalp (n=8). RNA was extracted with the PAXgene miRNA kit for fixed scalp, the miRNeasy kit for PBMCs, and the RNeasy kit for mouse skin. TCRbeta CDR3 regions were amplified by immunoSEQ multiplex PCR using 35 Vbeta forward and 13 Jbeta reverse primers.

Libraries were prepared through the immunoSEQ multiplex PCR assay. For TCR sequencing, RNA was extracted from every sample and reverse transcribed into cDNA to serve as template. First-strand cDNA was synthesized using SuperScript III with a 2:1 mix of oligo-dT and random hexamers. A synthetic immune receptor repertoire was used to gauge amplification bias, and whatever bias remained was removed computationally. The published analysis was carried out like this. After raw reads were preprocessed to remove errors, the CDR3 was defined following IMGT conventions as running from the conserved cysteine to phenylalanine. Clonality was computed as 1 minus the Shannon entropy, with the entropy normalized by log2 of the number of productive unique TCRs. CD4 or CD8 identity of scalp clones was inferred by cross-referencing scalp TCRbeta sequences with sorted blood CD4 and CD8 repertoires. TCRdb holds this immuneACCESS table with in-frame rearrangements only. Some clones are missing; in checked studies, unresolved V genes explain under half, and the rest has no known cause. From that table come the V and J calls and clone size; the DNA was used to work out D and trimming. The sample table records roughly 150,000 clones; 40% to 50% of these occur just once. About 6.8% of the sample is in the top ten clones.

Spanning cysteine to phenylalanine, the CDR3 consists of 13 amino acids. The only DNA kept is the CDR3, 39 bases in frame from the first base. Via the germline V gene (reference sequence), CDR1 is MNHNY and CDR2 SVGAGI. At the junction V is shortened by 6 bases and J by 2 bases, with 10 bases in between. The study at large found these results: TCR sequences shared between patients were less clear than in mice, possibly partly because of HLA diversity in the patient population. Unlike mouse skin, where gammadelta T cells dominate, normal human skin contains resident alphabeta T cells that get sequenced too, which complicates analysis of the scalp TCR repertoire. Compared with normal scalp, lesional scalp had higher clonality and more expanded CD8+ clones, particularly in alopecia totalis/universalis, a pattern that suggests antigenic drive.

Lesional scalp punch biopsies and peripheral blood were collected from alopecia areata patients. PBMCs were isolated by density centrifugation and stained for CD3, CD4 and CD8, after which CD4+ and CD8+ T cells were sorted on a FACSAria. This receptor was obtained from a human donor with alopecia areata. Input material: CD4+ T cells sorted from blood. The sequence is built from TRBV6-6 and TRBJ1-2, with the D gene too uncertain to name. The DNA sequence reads TGTGCCAGCAGACCGTCACCGAACTATGGCTACACCTTC. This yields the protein CASRPSPNYGYTF.